The sequence of this T cell receptor (beta chain) was determined in a study of T cell responses to AZD1222 COVID-19 vaccine. Here immunoSEQ multiplex PCR was the method, and the copy in TCRdb shows in-frame clones only, minus some. The data hold 57,000 or so clones, with roughly 80% observed a single time. The CDR3 is 14 residues long. V was clipped by 4 bases and J by 6 bases, with 16 bases between them. From germline, CDR1 is SGHTS and CDR2 YDEGEE. Pooled in the analysis were second doses at about 4 or about 12 weeks. Only a few counts were recorded for this clone. The chain has TRBV5-8 and TRBJ1-2, with TRBD1 as a possible D gene (6 bases). This specimen consisted of peripheral blood, obtained 28 days after the second AZD1222 dose. This TCR was sampled from an adult who received the AZD1222 COVID-19 vaccine. As DNA, the CDR3 is TGTGCCAGCAGCAAGGGGGGCGAACGGAATGGCTACACCTTC. Translation gives CASSKGGERNGYTF. Full variable domain (missing parts from reference TRBV5-8 and TRBJ1-2): EAGVTQSPTHLIKTRGQQATLRCSPISGHTSVYWYQQALGLGLQFLLWYDEGEERNRGNFPPRFSGRQFPNYSSELNVNALELEDSALYLCASSKGGERNGYTFGSGTRLTVV.